A single sample gave rise to the 15 T cell receptor beta chains below, sequenced in a study of blood T cell repertoires in COVID-19. Clones were sequenced by immunoSEQ multiplex PCR, and TCRdb holds only the in-frame ones, with some missing. Among about 370,000 clones listed, around 87% were seen once. Source material: peripheral blood. All receptors come from a woman aged 30 to 39 with COVID-19, enrolled during active disease.

This clone was observed a few times. This chain uses TRBV5-5 with TRBJ1-6; unclear D gene. The CDR3 has 13 residues. Per the germline V gene, CDR1 is SGHKS and CDR2 is YYEKEE (reference sequence). The V end was cut by 2 bases, the J end by 7 bases, with 7 bases between. The CDR3 region is CASSFQLNSPLHF. The CDR3 DNA sequence: TGTGCCAGCAGCTTTCAGTTAAATTCACCCCTCCACTTT.

This rearrangement joins TRBV4-1 to TRBJ2-3; 8 bases agree with TRBD1. Germline values: CDR1 MGHRA, CDR2 YSYEKL. V lost 1 base, J lost 5 bases, and 11 bases stayed unmatched. This CDR3 region has 17 residues. CDR3 protein: CASSQASSRGPGDTQYF. For the CDR3, the DNA is TGCGCCAGCAGCCAAGCATCCTCCAGGGGGCCCGGAGATACGCAGTATTTT.

Notes on this clone: In the same sample, other DNA sequences code for this CDR3. The rearrangement uses TRBV2 and TRBJ2-1; 7 positions match TRBD2. The CDR3 has 12 amino acids. V shed 4 bases, J shed 7 bases, and the junction held 1 base outside the gene matches. Germline loops: CDR1 SNHLY, CDR2 FYNNEI. The CDR3 DNA follows: TGTGCCAGCAGTGGACTAGCTAATGAGCAGTTCTTC. This codes for CASSGLANEQFF.

In its sample, this clone was seen a few times. The J gene is TRBJ1-1, the V gene TRBV5-5; TRBD1 agrees at 7 bases. Germline CDR1 is SGHKS and CDR2 is YYEKEE (reference sequence). V lost 4 bases, J lost 1 base, and 7 bases stayed unmatched. The CDR3 is 15 amino acids. The DNA for the CDR3 is TGTGCCAGCAGCCCGGACAGGTTCGAGAACACTGAAGCTTTCTTT. Encoded protein: CASSPDRFENTEAFF.

This chain joins TRBV10-3 and TRBJ2-3; weak D call: TRBD2 (6 bases). Trimming removed 11 bases at V and 6 bases at J, with 12 bases between. This CDR3 has 11 amino acids. Germline assignment: CDR1 ENHRY and CDR2 SYGVKD. The CDR3 spells CALGTSDTQYF. The CDR3 DNA follows: TGTGCCCTCGGGACTTCTGATACGCAGTATTTT.

This clone was seen more than once but under ten times. The genes are TRBV7-8 and TRBJ2-7; 8 bases line up with TRBD2. V shed 1 base, J shed 4 bases, and the junction held 6 bases outside the gene matches. Germline V CDR1 and CDR2: SGHVS, FQNEAQ. CDR3 length equals 15 residues. DNA for the CDR3: TGTGCCAGCAGCTTAGAAGCGGGGGCCTCTTACGAGCAGTACTTC. Amino acids: CASSLEAGASYEQYF.

This chain connects TRBV11-2 to TRBJ1-5, with 7 bases identical to TRBD1. The CDR3 is 14 residues long. V shed 5 bases and J 11 bases; nucleotides not matched to a gene: 12. Germline V lookup: CDR1 SGHAT, CDR2 FQNNGV. This CDR3 reads CASSPDRTYEAQHF. CDR3 sequence (DNA): TGTGCCAGCAGCCCGGACAGGACCTATGAAGCCCAGCATTTT.

In its sample, this clone was seen once. The V gene is TRBV2, the J gene TRBJ1-4; D perhaps matches TRBD1 (6 bases). CDR1 is SNHLY and CDR2 is FYNNEI in the germline V gene. This CDR3 is built from 15 residues. Deletions cut 4 bases from V and 3 bases from J, with 12 bases between. The CDR3 loop reads CASSVGGPSNEKLFF. The CDR3 nucleotides read TGTGCCAGCAGTGTTGGGGGCCCCTCTAATGAAAAACTGTTTTTT.

The chain employs TRBV10-1 and TRBJ2-4, with TRBD2 matching over 7 bases. The trim removed 0 bases at V and 6 bases at J, leaving 5 bases unmatched. The CDR3 consists of 15 residues. CDR1 is WNHNN, CDR2 SYGVQD, per germline (reference sequence). The CDR3 DNA is TGCGCCAGCAGTGAGTCGGGGGGGGTTGGAAACATTCAGTACTTC. It is translated as CASSESGGVGNIQYF.

This chain joins TRBV4-3 and TRBJ2-2, with 8 nucleotides matching TRBD1. Germline V CDR1 and CDR2: LGHNA, YSLEER. This CDR3 spans 15 amino acids. Unmatched junction bases numbered 4, after V lost 3 bases and J lost 4 bases. The CDR3 reads CASSQNDRGTGELFF. In DNA, the CDR3 is TGCGCCAGCAGCCAGAACGACAGGGGCACCGGGGAGCTGTTTTTT.

The V gene is TRBV28, the J gene TRBJ2-7; TRBD1 aligns across 10 bases. The germline V gene encodes CDR1 MDHEN and CDR2 SYDVKM. Unmatched junction bases numbered 12, after V lost 7 bases and J lost 0 bases. This CDR3 contains 17 residues. The CDR3 DNA sequence: TGTGCCAGCACCCCCAGCTTCGACAGGGGGCCCTCCTACGAGCAGTACTTC. This codes for CASTPSFDRGPSYEQYF. Based on the CDR3 plus reference TRBV28 and TRBJ2-7, the full variable domain is DVKVTQSSRYLVKRTGEKVFLECVQDMDHENMFWYRQDPGLGLRLIYFSYDVKMKEKGDIPEGYSVSREKKERFSLILESASTNQTSMYLCASTPSFDRGPSYEQYFGPGTRLTVT.

The rearrangement joins TRBV9 to TRBJ1-6; no reliable D call. Germline CDR1 is SGDLS and CDR2 is YYNGEE. The ends were cut back, 2 bases at V and 10 bases at J, with 10 bases in the middle. The CDR3 extends over 13 amino acids. Here the CDR3 reads CASSVVGRSPLHF. CDR3 DNA sequence: TGTGCCAGCAGCGTGGTGGGCCGGTCACCCCTCCACTTT.

Only a few counts were recorded for this clone. This chain joins TRBV5-1 and TRBJ1-1; the D gene is possibly TRBD1 (6 bases). Germline values: CDR1 SGHRS, CDR2 YFSETQ. Trimming took 4 bases from V and 1 from J, leaving 11 bases between them. The CDR3 runs to 14 residues. For the CDR3, the DNA is TGCGCCAGCAGCCTACACAGGGAGAACACTGAAGCTTTCTTT. Protein sequence: CASSLHRENTEAFF.

Only one count was recorded for this clone. The chain employs TRBV11-2 and TRBJ2-1, with TRBD2 identical over 8 bases. The CDR3 consists of 15 residues. The germline CDR1 and CDR2 sequences are SGHAT and FQNNGV. V lost 8 bases, J lost 6 bases, and 12 bases stayed unmatched. This CDR3 is CASWGLDRSPNEQFF. CDR3 nucleotides: TGTGCCAGCTGGGGACTAGACAGGTCTCCCAATGAGCAGTTCTTC.

V is TRBV2 and J is TRBJ2-1; 7 bases line up with TRBD1. The germline CDR1 and CDR2 sequences are SNHLY and FYNNEI. The CDR3 spans 13 residues. The trim removed 1 base at V and 9 bases at J, leaving 3 bases unmatched. CDR3 amino acids: CASSEDRQGEQFF. Here the CDR3 DNA reads TGTGCCAGCAGTGAAGACAGACAGGGTGAGCAGTTCTTC.